The 4 T cell receptor beta chains listed next were all sequenced from one sample in a study of blood T cell repertoires in COVID-19. Here immunoSEQ multiplex PCR was the method, and the copy in TCRdb shows in-frame clones only, minus some. The sample has over 65,000 clones, about 81% seen once; the top ten hold about 9.1%. Sequenced sample: peripheral blood. All receptors derive from a human donor in a cohort sampled during active COVID-19.

The chain carries TRBV28 and TRBJ1-3, with D hard to call. Germline V lookup: CDR1 MDHEN, CDR2 SYDVKM. The CDR3 loop spans 14 amino acids. Trimming took 2 bases from V and 2 from J, leaving 7 bases between them. CDR3: CASSLGSTGNTIYF. The CDR3 coding sequence is TGTGCCAGCAGTTTAGGCAGTACTGGAAACACCATATATTTT.

This clone was seen just once. This sequence joins TRBV6-6 and TRBJ2-1, with 7 bases fitting TRBD2. V gave up 6 bases and J gave up 0 bases; unmatched junction bases: 5. The length of the CDR3 is 15 residues. Germline CDR1 and CDR2: MNHNY and SVGAGI (reference sequence). The CDR3 is CASSQSGVSYNEQFF. CDR3 DNA: TGTGCCAGCAGCCAGAGCGGGGTCTCCTACAATGAGCAGTTCTTC.

J is TRBJ2-7 and V is TRBV6-4; D is possibly TRBD2 (6 bases). The CDR3 has 17 residues. The V gene's germline CDR1 is MRHNA and CDR2 SNTAGT. Deletions cut 0 bases from V and 6 bases from J, with 21 bases between. CDR3 protein: CASSDSSHDSSGFEQYF. DNA of the CDR3: TGTGCCAGCAGTGACTCCAGCCACGACAGTAGCGGCTTCGAGCAGTACTTC.

The chain joins TRBV6-5 to TRBJ2-1; a possible D gene is TRBD2 (5 bases). Germline CDR1 MNHEY, CDR2 SVGAGI. This CDR3 spans 13 amino acids. V lost 2 bases and J 14 bases, leaving 16 bases between the germline ends. The CDR3 loop is CASSYVAGRLEFF. For the CDR3, the DNA is TGTGCCAGCAGTTACGTTGCGGGCCGTCTCGAGTTCTTC.